The 4 T cell receptor beta chains below were found in one sample sequenced in a study of metastatic and nonmetastatic thyroid tumors. No patient had received any treatment before thyroid surgery. TCRdb reprocessed the PCR reads using MiXCR. The repertoire holds about 35,000 clones, with 15% to 20% as singletons. The material sequenced was blood. The receptors come from a female donor with papillary thyroid cancer or a benign thyroid nodule (not recorded which). Some clones in this sample may be carry-over from other donors' samples.

This clone was seen ten or more times. The same CDR3 can be traced to other DNA sequences in this sample. The chain combines TRBV3-1 with TRBJ2-5, with D possibly being TRBD2 (6 bases). Trimming removed 1 base from V and 5 bases from J, with 8 bases in between. This CDR3 has 13 amino acids. Germline-derived CDR1 and CDR2 are LGHDT and YNNKEL (reference sequence). The CDR3 sequence is CASSQGRVETQYF. Here the CDR3 DNA reads TGTGCCAGCAGCCAAGGGAGGGTGGAGACCCAGTACTTC.

This clone was recorded a few times. V and J are TRBV28 and TRBJ2-7; perhaps TRBD2 as D (5 bases). This CDR3 comprises 16 residues. From germline, CDR1 is MDHEN and CDR2 SYDVKM. Trimming cost V 6 bases and J 5 bases, with 23 bases left between them. CDR3 in DNA: TGTGCCAGCAGCTCACTAGAACCCCGTTACTCTGACGAGCAGTACTTC. Protein sequence: CASSSLEPRYSDEQYF. The variable domain in full, with the rest retrieved from reference TRBV28 and TRBJ2-7, is DVKVTQSSRYLVKRTGEKVFLECVQDMDHENMFWYRQDPGLGLRLIYFSYDVKMKEKGDIPEGYSVSREKKERFSLILESASTNQTSMYLCASSSLEPRYSDEQYFGPGTRLTVT.

With regard to this clone: A read error may explain this, as a much larger clone is one base away. This specimen includes other DNA sequences encoding the same CDR3. This chain joins TRBV7-8 and TRBJ2-1; unclear D gene. CDR3 length equals 12 residues. From germline, CDR1 is SGHVS and CDR2 FQNEAQ. In DNA, the CDR3 is TGTGCCAGCAGCTTATTGAAGGGTGAGCATTTCTTC. As protein: CASSLLKGEHFF.

The CDR3 sequence is CASSQDPSSGEQYF. CDR3 coding DNA: TGTGCCAGCAGCCAAGATCCCTCGTCCGGCGAGCAGTACTTC. The chain combines TRBV4-2 with TRBJ2-7; no clear D. There are 14 residues in the CDR3. Deletions cut 0 bases from V and 6 bases from J, with 12 bases between. Germline values: CDR1 LGHNA, CDR2 YNFKEQ.